A single T cell receptor beta chain is shown here with its context. This specimen belongs to a study of PD-1 blockade in mismatch repair-deficient tumors. TCRdb's copy holds only in-frame clones and misses some; the assay was immunoSEQ multiplex PCR. This table has roughly 40,000 clones, about 85% appearing once. Germline V CDR1 and CDR2: MNHEY, SMNVEV (reference sequence). V lost 6 bases and J 1 base, leaving 14 bases between the germline ends. The CDR3 length is 15 residues. This sequence joins TRBV27 and TRBJ2-3, with a possible D match to TRBD2 (6 bases). The clonotype was recovered from an adult with mismatch repair-deficient cancer. This material consisted of peripheral blood, taken 76 weeks after starting pembrolizumab. The CDR3 bases are TGTGCCAGCAGCCAGGGACTCGGCCGCACAGATACGCAGTATTTT. Translation gives CASSQGLGRTDTQYF.